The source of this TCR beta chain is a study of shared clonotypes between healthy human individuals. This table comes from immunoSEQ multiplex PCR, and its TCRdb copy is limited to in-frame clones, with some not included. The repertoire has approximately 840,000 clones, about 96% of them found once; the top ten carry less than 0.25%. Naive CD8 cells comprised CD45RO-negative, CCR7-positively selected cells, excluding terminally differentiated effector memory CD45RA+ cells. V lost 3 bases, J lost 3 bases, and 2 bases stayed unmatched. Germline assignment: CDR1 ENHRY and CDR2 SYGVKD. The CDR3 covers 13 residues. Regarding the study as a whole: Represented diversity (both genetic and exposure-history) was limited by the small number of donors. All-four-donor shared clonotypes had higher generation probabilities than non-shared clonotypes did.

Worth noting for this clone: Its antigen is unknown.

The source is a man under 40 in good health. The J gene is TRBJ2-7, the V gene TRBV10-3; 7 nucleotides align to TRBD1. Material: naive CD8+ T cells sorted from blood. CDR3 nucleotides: TGTGCCATCAGTGATGGGACAGTCTACGAGCAGTACTTC. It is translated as CAISDGTVYEQYF.